The clone carrying this TCR beta chain was observed a handful of times. These data originate in a study of blood T cell repertoires in COVID-19. Whole-study context: Acute and convalescent COVID-19 specimens originated in the United States, Italy and Spain. PBMCs, B-cell-depleted T cells, or T cells provided the cDNA or gDNA that made up the material.

As originally analysed: Using reference gene primer amplification, nucleated cell counts were estimated. Profiling relied on immunoSEQ multiplex PCR, and the TCRdb table lists in-frame clones only, not all of them. The D gene and trimming were derived from the DNA, and the V and J assignments and clone size from that table. This repertoire shows tens of thousands of clones, roughly three quarters found once; its top ten account for approximately 20%. The CDR3 has 15 amino acids. Per the germline V gene, CDR1 is LGHDT and CDR2 is YNNKEL (reference sequence). V trimming: 4 bases; J trimming: 5 bases; junction bases outside the gene matches: 9.

The receptor comes from a man aged 45-60 years with active or convalescent COVID-19. The rearrangement joins TRBV3-1 (or the pseudogene TRBV3-2) to TRBJ1-1, with 8 nucleotides matching TRBD1. Sequenced material: peripheral blood. DNA of the CDR3: TGTGCCAGCAGCCCCCCGGCAGGGGGCGCGACTGAAGCTTTCTTT. Translating it yields CASSPPAGGATEAFF.